A selection of T cell receptor beta chains follows, all from one sample in a study of cytomegalovirus exposure and HLA in healthy donors. TCRdb keeps only in-frame clones here, not all; method: immunoSEQ multiplex PCR. The sample has over 250,000 clones, 87% seen once; the top ten hold roughly 1.2%. Sample: PBMCs. The receptors were gathered from a woman aged 30 to 39 in good health and CMV-seropositive. The CDR3 runs from the conserved cysteine through the conserved F or W. Fields, in order: V gene, clone size, J gene, D gene, CDR3 protein, CDR3 DNA. The D gene is left open where the match is weak. Some rows mark clone size as missing; the rest say once, few, many or name a class of expanded clone.

TRBV5-1	-	TRBJ2-7	-	CASSFERYYEQYF	TGCGCCAGCAGCTTTGAAAGATACTACGAGCAGTACTTC
TRBV5-6	few	TRBJ2-6	-	CASSFRQSGANVLTF	TGTGCCAGCAGCTTCCGGCAATCTGGGGCCAACGTCCTGACTTTC
TRBV30	-	TRBJ1-3	-	CAWSVSSFSGNTIYF	TGTGCCTGGAGTGTGTCAAGTTTCTCTGGAAACACCATATATTTT
TRBV5-5	few	TRBJ1-5	-	CASNEDSNQPQHF	TGTGCCAGCAATGAGGATAGCAATCAGCCCCAGCATTTT
TRBV27	-	TRBJ1-2	-	CASSLFEDTESKAF	TGTGCCAGCAGTTTATTTGAGGATACGGAGAGCAAAGCCTTC
TRBV2	-	TRBJ2-1	-	CASSDRPRVHEQFF	TGTGCCAGCAGTGATCGCCCCAGGGTCCATGAGCAGTTCTTC
TRBV7-6	-	TRBJ2-7	-	CASSSRLTYEQYF	TGTGCCAGCAGCTCTCGTCTTACCTACGAGCAGTACTTC
TRBV5-1	-	TRBJ2-7	TRBD1	CASSSDRSPYEQYF	TGCGCCAGCAGCTCGGACAGGAGTCCCTACGAGCAGTACTTC
TRBV5-4	-	TRBJ2-3	TRBD2	CASSPGLAGAFTDTQYF	TGTGCCAGCAGCCCGGGACTAGCGGGAGCCTTCACAGATACGCAGTATTTT
TRBV6-4	-	TRBJ1-2	TRBD1	CASSLEAQGVGGYTF	TGTGCCAGCAGCCTAGAGGCACAGGGGGTGGGAGGCTACACCTTC
TRBV7-9	-	TRBJ1-2	TRBD1	CASSLAGTEKGYTF	TGTGCCAGCAGCCTGGCCGGGACAGAAAAAGGCTACACCTTC
TRBV6-5	-	TRBJ1-1	-	CASSYTGTTEAFF	TGTGCCAGCAGTTACACCGGGACAACAGAAGCTTTCTTT
TRBV7-8	-	TRBJ2-3	TRBD1	CASSSHRGDTDTQYF	TGTGCCAGCAGCAGCCACAGGGGGGACACAGATACGCAGTATTTT
TRBV6-1	-	TRBJ2-1	-	CASSASVTHEQFF	TGTGCCAGCAGTGCTAGCGTAACTCATGAGCAGTTCTTC
TRBV29-1	-	TRBJ2-7	TRBD2	CSVVGGASYEQYF	TGCAGCGTTGTGGGAGGGGCCTCCTACGAGCAGTACTTC
TRBV28	-	TRBJ1-2	-	CASDKQGVFYGYTF	TGTGCCAGCGATAAACAGGGCGTCTTCTATGGCTACACCTTC
TRBV28	-	TRBJ2-7	TRBD2	CASSFGAGGDYEQYF	TGTGCCAGCAGTTTTGGGGCGGGAGGAGACTACGAGCAGTACTTC
TRBV9	-	TRBJ2-7	-	CASSVAGGSGYEQYF	TGTGCCAGCAGCGTAGCAGGGGGTAGCGGATACGAGCAGTACTTC
TRBV29-1	-	TRBJ2-7	-	CSVIQGGEGEQYF	TGCAGCGTGATACAGGGAGGAGAGGGCGAGCAGTACTTC
TRBV5-1	-	TRBJ2-7	-	CASSLAGGSGGLYEQYF	TGCGCCAGCAGCTTGGCCGGGGGTAGCGGAGGCCTCTACGAGCAGTACTTC
TRBV27	-	TRBJ2-7	-	CASSFRLGTGGQYF	TGTGCCAGCAGTTTCCGCTTGGGGACTGGCGGGCAGTACTTC
TRBV6-5	-	TRBJ2-5	-	CASSYIQGGQETQYF	TGTGCCAGCAGTTACATACAGGGAGGCCAAGAGACCCAGTACTTC
TRBV28	few	TRBJ1-2	TRBD1	CASITPGTGSMGYTF	TGTGCCAGCATTACCCCCGGGACAGGGAGTATGGGCTACACCTTC